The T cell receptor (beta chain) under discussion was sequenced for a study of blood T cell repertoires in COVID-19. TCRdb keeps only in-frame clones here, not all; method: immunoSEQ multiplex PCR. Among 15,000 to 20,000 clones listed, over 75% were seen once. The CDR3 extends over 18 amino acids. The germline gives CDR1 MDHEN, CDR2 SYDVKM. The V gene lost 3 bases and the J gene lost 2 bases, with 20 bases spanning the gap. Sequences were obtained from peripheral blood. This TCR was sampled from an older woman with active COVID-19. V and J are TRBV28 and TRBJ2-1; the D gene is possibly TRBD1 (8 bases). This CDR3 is CASSFKVGGDRPYNEQFF. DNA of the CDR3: TGTGCCAGCAGTTTTAAGGTTGGGGGGGACAGGCCCTACAATGAGCAGTTCTTC.